This note documents a single TCR beta chain sequence. This sample stems from a study of blood T cell repertoires in COVID-19. Study-wide context: T cells, B-cell-depleted T cells, or PBMCs provided the cDNA or gDNA that served as material.

The germline V gene encodes CDR1 MNHNS and CDR2 SASEGT. The J segment lost 4 bases and the V segment lost 5 bases, leaving 8 bases of the junction unmatched. This CDR3 comprises 15 residues. Enrolment of Seattle patients took place during active infection, and they were followed longitudinally. Data came from immunoSEQ multiplex PCR; TCRdb stores just in-frame clones and leaves some out. This sample has 150,000 to 200,000 clones; 70% to 90% occur once, and the top ten carry roughly 11%. Sequencing was done on a sample of peripheral blood. This chain links TRBV6-1 with TRBJ1-5, with 7 bases aligning to TRBD1. This sequence originates from an older woman with COVID-19, enrolled during active disease. CDR3 coding DNA: TGTGCCAGCAGTTTGGGGACAGCTCAGAATCAGCCCCAGCATTTT. This sequence encodes CASSLGTAQNQPQHF.